This TCR beta chain was sequenced during a study of T cell repertoires in cytomegalovirus infection. Study-wide context: In public TCR beta signatures, there were indications of both CMV infection and matching HLA type. Study-wide points: Summed public TCR beta family frequency identified CMV carriers bearing the relevant HLA.

This clonotype has a count of ten or more. Antigen specificity is unknown. TCRdb redid the calling of the reads with MiXCR, one entry per CDR3 protein. The sample shows approximately 550,000 distinct CDR3 sequences, 16% of them seen only once. Germline V gene data show CDR1 as MNHEY and CDR2 as SMNVEV (reference sequence). The CDR3 runs to 16 residues. V dropped 0 bases and J dropped 4; count of bases not matched to a gene: 9. V gene TRBV27 combines with J gene TRBJ2-7, with 7 positions matching TRBD2. The sequence was collected from a human donor in good health (CMV status not recorded). Some clones in this sample may be carry-over from other donors' samples. Sequencing used CD8+ T cells from PBMCs. CDR3: CASSLSSGNRPYEQYF. CDR3 nucleotide sequence: TGTGCCAGCAGTTTATCAAGCGGGAACCGGCCGTACGAGCAGTACTTC.